Each of the 11 T cell receptor beta chains below was sequenced from the same sample in a study of shared clonotypes between healthy human individuals. TCRdb's copy holds only in-frame clones and misses some; the assay was immunoSEQ multiplex PCR. This table holds some 2,100,000 clones, approximately 94% found once. CD45RO negativity and positive selection for CCR7 defined naive CD8 cells, a population that excluded terminally differentiated effector memory CD45RA+ cells. Material: naive CD8+ T cells from PBMCs. The receptor source for this set is a man younger than 35 in good health. Some clones in this sample may be carry-over from other donors' samples.

This chain links TRBV4-1 with TRBJ2-2; D is undetermined. Germline CDR1 reads MGHRA; CDR2 reads YSYEKL. This CDR3 has 13 residues. V lost 0 bases, J lost 2 bases, and 1 base lay in between. This chain's CDR3 is CASSQENTGELFF. Written as DNA, the CDR3 is TGCGCCAGCAGCCAAGAAAACACCGGGGAGCTGTTTTTT.

The chain recombines TRBV9 with TRBJ2-7; TRBD2 matches 12 bases. The CDR3 has 15 residues. V lost 0 bases, J lost 6 bases, and 4 bases stayed unmatched. Germline values: CDR1 SGDLS, CDR2 YYNGEE. The CDR3 is CASSVETSGSSEQYF. CDR3 sequence (DNA): TGTGCCAGCAGCGTAGAGACTAGCGGGAGTAGCGAGCAGTACTTC.

This clone was detected a few times. The chain uses TRBV10-1 and TRBJ1-1; 7 bases match TRBD1. CDR1 WNHNN and CDR2 SYGVQD come from the germline V gene (reference sequence). The CDR3 sequence is 12 residues long. The junction had 3 bases not matched to a gene; V was cut back by 4 bases and J by 7 bases. The CDR3 DNA is TGCGCCAGCAGTGCAGGGGGTTATGAAGCTTTCTTT. It codes for CASSAGGYEAFF.

This clone appeared a single time. The chain couples TRBV4-1 to TRBJ2-7; 7 bases line up with TRBD1. The germline V gene encodes CDR1 MGHRA and CDR2 YSYEKL. The trim removed 0 bases at V and 1 base at J, leaving 9 bases unmatched. This CDR3 is 17 amino acids long. CDR3 amino acids: CASSQDSPDRSSYEQYF. DNA of the CDR3: TGCGCCAGCAGCCAAGATTCCCCGGACAGGTCATCCTACGAGCAGTACTTC.

CDR3 nucleotides: TGCGCCAGCGGTCTAAGGGGCTCCTACGAGCAGTACTTC. Its protein product is CASGLRGSYEQYF. The chain combines TRBV10-2 with TRBJ2-7, with D possibly matching TRBD1 (5 bases). Germline CDR1 and CDR2: WSHSY and SAAADI. The CDR3 sequence is 13 residues long. Trimming shortened V by 8 bases and J by 0 bases, and 11 bases separated the two germline ends.

This chain links TRBV15 with TRBJ2-3; D unclear. CDR3 length: 14 residues. CDR1 is LNHNV, CDR2 YYDKDF, per germline (reference sequence). V was pared by 3 bases and J by 10 bases, with 17 bases between. The CDR3 DNA follows: TGTGCCACCAGCAGGGAGACATATTCCCCTTCGCAGTATTTT. Encoded protein: CATSRETYSPSQYF.

This clone turned up a few times. This chain joins TRBV30 and TRBJ1-5; D is unclear. This CDR3 contains 13 residues. V lost 0 bases to trimming and J lost 5 bases, with 8 bases between them. In germline, CDR1 is GTSNPN, CDR2 SVGIG (reference sequence). The CDR3 bases are TGTGCCTGGAGTGTACATGTGGATCAGCCCCAGCATTTT. It is translated as CAWSVHVDQPQHF.

The chain couples TRBV19 to TRBJ2-7; possibly TRBD2 for D (5 bases). V was shortened by 10 bases and J by 0 bases, with 13 bases between the two germline ends. Germline values: CDR1 LNHDA, CDR2 SQIVND (reference sequence). The CDR3 is 13 amino acids. CDR3 residues: CATAGGFSYEQYF. DNA for the CDR3: TGTGCCACCGCGGGCGGGTTCTCCTACGAGCAGTACTTC.

The chain employs TRBV7-8 and TRBJ1-2; 9 nucleotides agree with TRBD1. This CDR3 comprises 16 residues. The germline CDR1 and CDR2 sequences are SGHVS and FQNEAQ. V shed 3 bases and J 8 bases; nucleotides not matched to a gene: 13. The CDR3 sequence: CASSFFTDRGRGGYTF. The CDR3 DNA reads as TGTGCCAGCAGCTTCTTTACGGACAGGGGAAGAGGAGGCTACACCTTC.

On this clone itself: Within the sample, other DNA sequences also encode this same CDR3. The chain combines TRBV7-9 with TRBJ2-7, with D uncertain. Per germline, CDR1 SEHNR and CDR2 FQNEAQ (reference sequence). This CDR3 spans 12 amino acids. V was clipped by 4 bases and J by 7 bases, with 11 bases between them. Here the CDR3 DNA reads TGTGCCAGCAGCTCCGGATCCCTAGAGCAGTACTTC. This codes for CASSSGSLEQYF.

The rearrangement joins TRBV6-5 to TRBJ1-3; TRBD1 aligns across 7 bases. The junction had 5 bases not matched to a gene; V was cut back by 2 bases and J by 4 bases. This CDR3 region has 15 residues. CDR1 MNHEY and CDR2 SVGAGI come from the germline V gene. This CDR3 is CASSYEGAEGNTIYF. As DNA, the CDR3 is TGTGCCAGCAGTTACGAGGGGGCGGAAGGAAACACCATATATTTT.